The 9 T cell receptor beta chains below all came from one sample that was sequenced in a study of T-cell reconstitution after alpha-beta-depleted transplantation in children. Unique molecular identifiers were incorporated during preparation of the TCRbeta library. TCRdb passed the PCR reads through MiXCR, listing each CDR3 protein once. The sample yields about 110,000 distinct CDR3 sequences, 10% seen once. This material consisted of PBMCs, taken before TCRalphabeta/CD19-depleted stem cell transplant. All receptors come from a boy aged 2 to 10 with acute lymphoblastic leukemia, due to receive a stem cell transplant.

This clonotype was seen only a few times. CDR3 protein: CASSSSVDQPQHF. The CDR3 DNA sequence: TGTGCCAGCAGCTCCTCAGTGGATCAGCCCCAGCATTTT. J is TRBJ1-5 and V is TRBV7-2; D unclear. V was shortened by 4 bases and J by 5 bases, with 9 bases between the two germline ends. Germline CDR1 and CDR2: SGHTA and FQGNSA. The CDR3 length is 13 residues.

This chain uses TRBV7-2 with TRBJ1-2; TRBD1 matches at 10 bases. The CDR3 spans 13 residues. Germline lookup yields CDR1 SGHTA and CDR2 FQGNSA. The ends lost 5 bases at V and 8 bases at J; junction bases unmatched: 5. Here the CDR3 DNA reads TGTGCCAGCAGCCGAGACAGGGGGCTGGGCTACACCTTC. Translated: CASSRDRGLGYTF.

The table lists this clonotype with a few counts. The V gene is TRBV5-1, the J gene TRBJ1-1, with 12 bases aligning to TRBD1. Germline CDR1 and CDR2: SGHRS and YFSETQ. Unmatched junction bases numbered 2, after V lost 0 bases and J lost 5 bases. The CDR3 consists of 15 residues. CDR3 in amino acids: CASSLGDRGRTEAFF. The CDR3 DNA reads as TGCGCCAGCAGCTTGGGGGACAGGGGGCGGACTGAAGCTTTCTTT.

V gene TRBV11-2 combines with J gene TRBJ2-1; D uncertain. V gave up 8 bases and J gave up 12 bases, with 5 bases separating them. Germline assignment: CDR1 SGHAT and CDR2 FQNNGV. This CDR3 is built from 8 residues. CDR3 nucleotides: TGTGCCAGCCCCCGGCAGTTCTTC. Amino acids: CASPRQFF.

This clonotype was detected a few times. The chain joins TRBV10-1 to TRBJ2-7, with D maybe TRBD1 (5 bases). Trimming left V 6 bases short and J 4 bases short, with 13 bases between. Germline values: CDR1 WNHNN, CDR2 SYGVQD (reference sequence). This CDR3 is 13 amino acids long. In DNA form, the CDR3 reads TGCGCCAGCAGCCAGGGTTTTGGGTACGAGCAGTACTTC. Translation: CASSQGFGYEQYF.

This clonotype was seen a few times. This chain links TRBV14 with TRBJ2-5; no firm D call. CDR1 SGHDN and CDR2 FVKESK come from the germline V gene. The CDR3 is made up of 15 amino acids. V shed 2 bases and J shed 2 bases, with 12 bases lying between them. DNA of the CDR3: TGTGCCAGCAGCCAATGGGCGGTAATTCAAGAGACCCAGTACTTC. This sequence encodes CASSQWAVIQETQYF.

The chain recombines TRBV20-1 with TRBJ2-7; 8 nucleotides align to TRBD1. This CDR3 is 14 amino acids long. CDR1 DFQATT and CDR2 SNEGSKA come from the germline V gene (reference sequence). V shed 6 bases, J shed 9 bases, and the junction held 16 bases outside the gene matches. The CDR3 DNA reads TGCAGTGCCCGCGCATCCGGGACAGGCATTTGGCAGTACTTC. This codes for CSARASGTGIWQYF.

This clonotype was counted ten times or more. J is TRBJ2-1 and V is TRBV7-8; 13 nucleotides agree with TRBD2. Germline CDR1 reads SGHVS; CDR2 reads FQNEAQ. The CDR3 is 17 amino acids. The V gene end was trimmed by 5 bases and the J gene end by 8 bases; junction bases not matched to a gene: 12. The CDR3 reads CASSPTRTSGSRDEQFF. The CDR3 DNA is TGTGCCAGCAGCCCCACTCGGACTAGCGGGAGCAGGGATGAGCAGTTCTTC.

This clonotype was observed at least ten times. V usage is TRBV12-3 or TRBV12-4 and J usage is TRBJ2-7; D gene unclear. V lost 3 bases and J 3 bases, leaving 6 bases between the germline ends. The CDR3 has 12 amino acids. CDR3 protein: CASSFGFYEQYF. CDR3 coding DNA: TGTGCCAGCAGTTTTGGGTTCTACGAGCAGTACTTC.